The 13 T cell receptor beta chains given below trace back to one sample, sequenced in a study of cytomegalovirus exposure and HLA in healthy donors (TCRdb year 2017). Library preparation used the immunoSEQ multiplex PCR assay. The multiplex PCR relied on a mix of 60 forward primers for TCR Vbeta segments and 13 reverse primers for TCR Jbeta segments. The table was pulled from immuneACCESS by TCRdb, which kept in-frame rearrangements only. Such tables lose some clones; where checked, under half of the loss comes from unresolved V genes, and the rest has no known cause. Present in this sample are about 38,000 clones, 70% to 90% of which were seen just once. About an eighth of the sample goes to the ten largest clones. Sequenced material: PBMCs. The receptor source for this set is a woman aged 40 to 55 in good health and CMV-seropositive.

The chain links TRBV18 to TRBJ2-2, with 12 bases fitting TRBD1. Germline assignment: CDR1 KGHSH and CDR2 LQKENI. Germline trimming cut 3 bases from V and 4 bases from J; bases unmatched to any gene: 6. The CDR3 extends over 17 amino acids. CDR3 DNA sequence: TGTGCCAGCTCACCGCCGGGACAGGGGGCGATCACCGGGGAGCTGTTTTTT. Translation: CASSPPGQGAITGELFF.

The chain combines TRBV27 with TRBJ2-7, with D perhaps TRBD2 (6 bases). In germline, CDR1 is MNHEY, CDR2 SMNVEV (reference sequence). V gave up 5 bases and J gave up 6 bases, with 20 bases separating them. The CDR3 runs to 15 residues. For the CDR3, the DNA is TGTGCCAGCAGTCTCCGTGGGGGAGGACTATTCGAGCAGTACTTC. Its translation: CASSLRGGGLFEQYF.

The V gene is TRBV29-1, the J gene TRBJ2-7; 8 nucleotides line up with TRBD2. CDR1 SQVTM and CDR2 ANQGSEA come from the germline V gene. J gave up 1 base and V 4 bases, and 3 bases lay outside the gene matches. The CDR3 has 13 amino acids. This CDR3 reads CSVATSASYEQYF. The DNA for the CDR3 is TGCAGCGTTGCGACTAGCGCTTCCTACGAGCAGTACTTC.

The chain links TRBV7-2 to TRBJ2-5; 16 bases line up with TRBD2. Germline-derived CDR1 and CDR2 are SGHTA and FQGNSA. The CDR3 runs to 17 residues. The ends lost 5 bases at V and 1 base at J; junction bases unmatched: 4. The CDR3 protein is CASSGGLAGGIQETQYF. The CDR3, as DNA: TGTGCCAGCAGCGGGGGACTAGCGGGGGGGATCCAAGAGACCCAGTACTTC.

This clone was counted only a few times. The J gene is TRBJ1-5, the V gene TRBV6-5; TRBD1 matches 8 bases. The CDR3 contains 14 residues. Trimming at V came to 6 bases and at J to 4 bases, leaving 5 bases not matched to a gene. Looked up from germline, CDR1 is MNHEY and CDR2 is SVGAGI. This chain's CDR3 is CASSSGQGNQPQHF. CDR3 DNA: TGTGCCAGCAGCTCCGGACAGGGAAATCAGCCCCAGCATTTT.

The chain couples TRBV28 to TRBJ1-5; maybe TRBD1 (5 bases). Trimming took off 6 bases at V and 6 bases at J, with 12 bases between the two ends. Germline CDR1 reads MDHEN; CDR2 reads SYDVKM. CDR3 length: 13 amino acids. This CDR3 reads CASSQGVVQPQHF. The CDR3 DNA sequence: TGTGCCAGCAGCCAAGGGGTGGTTCAGCCCCAGCATTTT.

This clone was seen only a few times. CDR3 in amino acids: CAIRSGTANTGELFF. CDR3 sequence (DNA): TGTGCCATCAGATCCGGGACAGCAAACACCGGGGAGCTGTTTTTT. The chain employs TRBV10-3 and TRBJ2-2; TRBD1 agrees at 7 bases. The ends lost 6 bases at V and 2 bases at J; junction bases unmatched: 6. The germline V gene encodes CDR1 ENHRY and CDR2 SYGVKD. CDR3 size: 15 residues.

The chain couples TRBV27 to TRBJ1-6; TRBD1 agrees at 9 bases. CDR3 size: 15 residues. After removal of 2 bases from V and 10 bases from J, the junction contained 6 bases not matched to a gene. Per germline, CDR1 MNHEY and CDR2 SMNVEV (reference sequence). The CDR3 DNA follows: TGTGCCAGCAGTTTAGAGGGACAGGGTTGGTCACCCCTCCACTTT. Translated, it gives CASSLEGQGWSPLHF.

The table lists this clone with a few counts. This rearrangement joins TRBV11-3 to TRBJ1-3, with D possibly matching TRBD1 (6 bases). Germline lookup yields CDR1 SGHNT and CDR2 YENEEA. This CDR3 has 14 residues. The V end lost 4 bases, the J end lost 0 bases, and 7 bases lay between the germline ends. The CDR3 sequence: CASSSGDSGNTIYF. The CDR3, as DNA: TGTGCCAGCAGCTCAGGGGACTCTGGAAACACCATATATTTT.

The CDR3 region is CASTNSGQVMRFF. In DNA form, the CDR3 reads TGTGCCAGCACCAATTCGGGACAGGTAATGAGGTTCTTT. This rearrangement joins TRBV6-5 to TRBJ1-1; 8 bases agree with TRBD1. CDR1 is MNHEY, CDR2 SVGAGI, per germline. This CDR3 contains 13 residues. Trimming removed 7 bases from V and 14 bases from J; junction bases left unmatched: 15.

This chain links TRBV18 with TRBJ2-7; 7 bases match TRBD1. J lost 6 bases, V lost 5 bases, and 10 bases had no gene match. The CDR3 length is 14 residues. CDR1 and CDR2 from the germline V gene are KGHSH and LQKENI. The CDR3 spells CASSSGTDLGEQYF. CDR3 DNA: TGTGCCAGCTCATCTGGGACAGACCTCGGCGAGCAGTACTTC.

The chain couples TRBV7-3 to TRBJ2-7, with TRBD2 matching over 13 bases. This CDR3 has 15 residues. Per the germline V gene, CDR1 is SGHTA and CDR2 is FQGTGA. Unmatched junction bases numbered 3, after V lost 5 bases and J lost 2 bases. For the CDR3, the DNA is TGTGCCAGCAGCACCGGACTAGCGGGGGCCTACGAGCAGTACTTC. This sequence encodes CASSTGLAGAYEQYF.

This rearrangement joins TRBV6-4 to TRBJ2-3; 13 bases are a match to TRBD2. The CDR3 has 16 residues. With 6 bases clipped from V and 4 bases from J, the junction kept 7 bases outside the gene matches. The germline CDR1 and CDR2 sequences are MRHNA and SNTAGT. The CDR3 loop is CASSARTSGGSDTQYF. The DNA for the CDR3 is TGTGCCAGCAGCGCCAGGACTAGCGGGGGATCAGATACGCAGTATTTT.